The clone carrying this T cell receptor (beta chain) was counted between two and nine times. The antigen is undetermined. The entry originates in a study of T cells after yellow fever vaccination. There are 11 residues in the CDR3. With 4 bases removed from V and 8 bases from J, the gap between germline ends came to 11 bases. The germline gives CDR1 SQVTM, CDR2 ANQGSEA. General study results and limits: Among primary-vaccination clones, most reappeared after the booster, at about 95% for CD4 and more than 75% for CD8.

TCRdb re-called the 5' RACE reads through MiXCR, storing one row per CDR3 protein. The sample lists 100,000 to 150,000 distinct CDR3 sequences; roughly 15% were seen once. The rearrangement links TRBV29-1 to TRBJ1-2; D is possibly TRBD1 (5 bases). The receptor was derived from a man in his late teens or twenties who received the YFV17D yellow fever vaccine. Sequenced material: CD8+ T cells sorted from PBMCs, taken 5 days after the yellow fever booster vaccination. The CDR3 DNA reads TGCAGCGTTGTCACAGGAGGAGGCTACACCTTC. Translation: CSVVTGGGYTF.